Sequencing of this TCR beta chain was carried out in a study of shared clonotypes between healthy human individuals. Study context: CD8 memory received one plate per donor, CD8 naive two, CD4 memory three and CD4 naive three. Study findings and constraints: Measured sharing among donors was expected to vary with sequencing depth.

Germline V gives CDR1 SGHRS, CDR2 YFSETQ. This CDR3 contains 14 residues. V shed 4 bases and J shed 2 bases, with 11 bases lying between them. Concerning this clone: Its specificity is unknown.

TCRdb's table, derived via immunoSEQ multiplex PCR, lists solely in-frame clones and lacks some. The sample holds approximately 740,000 clones, about 74% seen once. The TCR originated in a woman aged 25-40 years in good health. Material for sequencing was memory CD4+ T cells sorted from blood. The sample's subset: CD45RA-negative fraction. The V call is TRBV5-1, the J call TRBJ2-3; TRBD2 is a possible D gene (5 bases). Here the CDR3 reads CASSRPDFTDTQYF. CDR3 DNA sequence: TGCGCCAGCAGCCGCCCGGACTTCACAGATACGCAGTATTTT.